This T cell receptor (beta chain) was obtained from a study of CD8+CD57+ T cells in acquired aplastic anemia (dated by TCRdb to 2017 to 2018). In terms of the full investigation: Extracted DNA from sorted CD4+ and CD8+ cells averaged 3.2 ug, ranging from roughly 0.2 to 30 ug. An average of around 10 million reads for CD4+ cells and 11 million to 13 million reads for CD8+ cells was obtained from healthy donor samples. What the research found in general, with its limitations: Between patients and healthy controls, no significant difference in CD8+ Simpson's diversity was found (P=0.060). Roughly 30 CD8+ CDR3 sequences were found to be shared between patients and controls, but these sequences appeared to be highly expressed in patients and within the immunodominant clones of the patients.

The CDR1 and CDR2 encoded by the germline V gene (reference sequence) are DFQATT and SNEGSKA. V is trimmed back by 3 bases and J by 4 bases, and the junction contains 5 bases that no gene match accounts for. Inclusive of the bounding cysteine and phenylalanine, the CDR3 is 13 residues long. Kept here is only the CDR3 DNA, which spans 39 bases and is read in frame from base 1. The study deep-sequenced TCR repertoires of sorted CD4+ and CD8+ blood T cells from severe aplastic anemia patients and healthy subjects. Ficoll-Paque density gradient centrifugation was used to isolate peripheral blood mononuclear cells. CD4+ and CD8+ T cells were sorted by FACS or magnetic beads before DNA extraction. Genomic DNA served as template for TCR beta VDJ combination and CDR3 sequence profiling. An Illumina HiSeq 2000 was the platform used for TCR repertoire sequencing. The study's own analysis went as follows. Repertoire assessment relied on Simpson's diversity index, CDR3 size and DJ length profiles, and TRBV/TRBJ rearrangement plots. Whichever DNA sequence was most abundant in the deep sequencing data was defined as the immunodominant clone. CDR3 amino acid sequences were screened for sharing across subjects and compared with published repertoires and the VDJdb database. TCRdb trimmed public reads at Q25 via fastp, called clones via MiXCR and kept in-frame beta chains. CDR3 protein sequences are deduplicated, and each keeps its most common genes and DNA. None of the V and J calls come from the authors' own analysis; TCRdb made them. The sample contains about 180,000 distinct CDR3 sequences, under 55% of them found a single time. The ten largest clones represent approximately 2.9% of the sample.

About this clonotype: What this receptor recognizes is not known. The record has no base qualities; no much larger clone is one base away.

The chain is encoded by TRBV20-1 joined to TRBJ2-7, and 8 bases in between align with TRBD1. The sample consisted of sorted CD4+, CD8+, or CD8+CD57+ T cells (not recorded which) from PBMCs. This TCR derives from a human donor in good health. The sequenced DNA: TGCAGTGCTAGGGACAGGGCCCGTTACGAGCAGTACTTC. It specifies CSARDRARYEQYF.